This is a list of T cell receptor beta chains from one sample in a study of T cells in Graves' hyperthyroidism and ophthalmopathy. Each CDR3 protein gets one entry after TCRdb re-called the multiplex PCR reads with MiXCR. The table records under 400,000 distinct CDR3 sequences, about 20% of them present only once. Sequencing input: blood. The source of these receptors is a woman between 50 and 59 years old with Graves' hyperthyroidism. Both conserved end residues are part of each CDR3. A D gene is named only where the DNA matches it firmly. Clone size is shown for a subset of rows, as once, few, many or a class of expanded clone.

15 TRBD1 - TRBJ2-1 TRBV6-1 CASSTQGTDYNEQFF TGTGCCAGCAGCACCCAAGGGACAGACTACAATGAGCAGTTCTTC
17 TRBD2 many TRBJ2-2 TRBV5-1 CASSLRLAGDYTGELFF TGCGCCAGCAGCTTGCGGCTAGCGGGCGATTACACCGGGGAGCTGTTTTTT
13 - many TRBJ2-1 TRBV12-3/TRBV12-4 CASSSTTNNEQFF TGTGCCAGCAGTTCAACGACCAACAATGAGCAGTTCTTC
14 - many TRBJ2-3 TRBV12-3/TRBV12-4 CASSGSGRTDTQYF TGTGCCAGCAGTGGATCAGGCCGGACAGATACGCAGTATTTT
17 - - TRBJ2-1 TRBV5-1 CASSYQATGSSYNEQFF TGCGCCAGCAGCTACCAAGCGACGGGGAGCTCCTACAATGAGCAGTTCTTC
19 - - TRBJ1-5 TRBV4-1 CASSQGFPGGQGSNQPQHF TGCGCCAGCAGCCAAGGATTTCCTGGGGGGCAGGGTAGCAATCAGCCCCAGCATTTT
16 TRBD1 - TRBJ1-2 TRBV3-1 CASSQEWTGGTDGYTF TGTGCCAGCAGCCAAGAGTGGACAGGGGGAACTGATGGCTACACCTTC
13 - many TRBJ1-2 TRBV30 CAWRWRINYGYTF TGTGCCTGGAGATGGAGGATTAACTATGGCTACACCTTC
17 - - TRBJ2-4 TRBV5-1 CASSYRALEVAKNIQYF TGCGCCAGCAGTTATAGAGCGCTCGAGGTAGCCAAAAACATTCAGTACTTC
14 - - TRBJ1-5 TRBV5-6 CASSLAGVGQPQHF TGTGCCAGCAGCTTGGCTGGGGTTGGTCAGCCCCAGCATTTT
14 - many TRBJ2-3 TRBV28 CASFTQGGTDTQYF TGTGCCAGCTTTACACAAGGCGGCACAGATACGCAGTATTTT
12 - few TRBJ1-5 TRBV7-9 CASSQGTGGQHF TGTGCCAGCAGTCAGGGGACCGGGGGTCAGCATTTT
22 TRBD2 few TRBJ2-5 TRBV6-2/TRBV6-3 CASSYPFFSGTSGRGWQETQYF TGTGCCAGCAGTTACCCTTTCTTCTCCGGGACTAGCGGGAGAGGATGGCAAGAGACCCAGTACTTC
16 TRBD2 once TRBJ2-1 TRBV3-1 CASSVESSGTYNEQFF TGTGCCAGCAGCGTAGAATCTAGCGGGACGTACAATGAGCAGTTCTTC
13 - many TRBJ2-7 TRBV20-1 CSASDPLNYEQYF TGCAGTGCTAGTGATCCCTTAAACTACGAGCAGTACTTC
15 - - TRBJ2-3 TRBV9 CASSVGTGSGDTQYF TGTGCCAGCAGCGTAGGTACAGGGTCAGGAGATACGCAGTATTTT
14 - few TRBJ2-1 TRBV19 CASSIGRRVNEQFF TGTGCCAGTAGTATCGGAAGGAGGGTGAATGAGCAGTTCTTC
14 TRBD2 few TRBJ2-2 TRBV28 CASRAGGLGGELFF TGTGCCAGCAGAGCGGGAGGACTAGGCGGGGAGCTGTTTTTT
14 TRBD2 few TRBJ2-5 TRBV2 CASSAASRGGTQYF TGTGCCAGCAGCGCCGCTTCTCGGGGGGGGACCCAGTACTTC
16 - - TRBJ2-5 TRBV12-3/TRBV12-4 CASSFWGTRGGETQYF TGTGCCAGCAGTTTTTGGGGGACCAGGGGGGGGGAGACCCAGTACTTC
15 TRBD2 - TRBJ2-3 TRBV6-1 CASSSGGTGTDTQYF TGTGCCAGCTCTAGCGGGGGCACCGGCACAGATACGCAGTATTTT
16 - many TRBJ2-5 TRBV11-2 CASSLIPSVGRATQYF TGTGCCAGCAGCTTAATCCCCTCGGTGGGGAGAGCGACCCAGTACTTC
13 - many TRBJ2-7 TRBV6-1 CASSYGVTYEQYF TGTGCCAGCAGTTACGGGGTTACCTACGAGCAGTACTTC
16 - few TRBJ2-7 TRBV28 CVSSSSRVVVSYEQYF TGTGTCAGCAGTTCTAGCAGGGTTGTGGTGTCCTACGAGCAGTACTTC
17 - - TRBJ2-3 TRBV7-9 CASSFDNDWPHTDTQYF TGTGCCAGCAGCTTTGATAACGATTGGCCCCACACAGATACGCAGTATTTT
13 - few TRBJ1-3 TRBV7-9 CASEGDSGNTIYF TGTGCCAGCGAGGGGGATAGTGGAAACACCATATATTTT
13 - - TRBJ1-1 TRBV19 CASSVGRNTEALF TGTGCCAGTAGTGTAGGGCGGAACACTGAAGCTCTCTTT
14 - - TRBJ1-2 TRBV20-1 CSASWGSSNYGYTF TGCAGTGCTAGTTGGGGCAGCTCAAACTATGGCTACACCTTC
13 - - TRBJ1-1 TRBV4-1 CASSQAYSTEAFF TGCGCCAGCAGCCAGGCATACAGCACTGAAGCTTTCTTT
16 TRBD2 - TRBJ2-3 TRBV6-2/TRBV6-3 CASSYGTSSEGDTQYF TGTGCCAGCAGTTACGGGACTAGTTCGGAAGGGGATACGCAGTATTTT
14 TRBD1 few TRBJ2-2 TRBV29-1 CSVEGTGKGGELFF TGCAGCGTCGAGGGGACAGGGAAGGGCGGGGAGCTGTTTTTT
13 - few TRBJ2-3 TRBV30 CAWSRDVGDTQYF TGTGCCTGGAGTCGGGACGTCGGGGATACGCAGTATTTT
15 - few TRBJ2-2 TRBV7-3 CASSLTITGPGELFF TGTGCCAGCAGCTTAACGATAACGGGCCCCGGGGAGCTGTTTTTT
12 - many TRBJ2-7 TRBV20-1 CSERLGTYEQYF TGCAGTGAGCGCCTCGGGACCTACGAGCAGTACTTC
13 - many TRBJ2-5 TRBV5-1 CASSSPGVETQYF TGCGCCAGCAGCTCTCCAGGCGTGGAGACCCAGTACTTC
14 - many TRBJ1-2 TRBV12-3/TRBV12-4 CASSRNNGYYGYTF TGTGCCAGCAGCCGTAACAACGGATACTATGGCTACACCTTC
16 TRBD2 few TRBJ2-3 TRBV6-2/TRBV6-3 CASSYSGTSGTDTQYF TGTGCCAGCAGTTACTCAGGGACTAGCGGCACAGATACGCAGTATTTT
15 TRBD1 - TRBJ2-7 TRBV7-9 CASSPDRGQAYEQYF TGTGCCAGCAGCCCCGACAGGGGCCAGGCCTACGAGCAGTACTTC
10 - few TRBJ1-2 TRBV20-1 CSAQSYGYTF TGCAGTGCTCAAAGCTATGGCTACACCTTC
19 - few TRBJ2-4 TRBV27 CVADLVRTVGLLAKNIQYF TGTGTCGCGGACCTAGTGCGGACCGTAGGCTTACTAGCCAAAAACATTCAGTACTTC
17 TRBD1 - TRBJ2-2 TRBV4-1 CASSQKGTGVNTGELFF TGCGCCAGCAGCCAAAAGGGGACAGGGGTGAACACCGGGGAGCTGTTTTTT
15 TRBD2 many TRBJ2-3 TRBV3-1 CASSSLAGRTDTQYF TGTGCCAGCAGCTCACTAGCGGGACGGACAGATACGCAGTATTTT
16 TRBD1 - TRBJ1-6 TRBV6-1 CASSPGTGRYNSPLHF TGTGCCAGCAGTCCAGGGACAGGGAGGTATAATTCACCCCTCCACTTT
12 - many TRBJ2-3 TRBV28 CASSQGTDTQYF TGTGCCAGCAGCCAGGGCACAGATACGCAGTATTTT
14 - - TRBJ2-2 TRBV7-9 CASSLQVAAGELVF TGTGCCAGCAGCTTACAGGTCGCGGCCGGGGAGCTGGTTTTT
12 - - TRBJ2-2 TRBV19 CATLLGSGELFF TGTGCCACCTTGCTAGGGTCCGGGGAGCTGTTTTTT
15 TRBD2 many TRBJ2-7 TRBV28 CASSLSELADYEQYF TGTGCCAGCAGTTTAAGTGAACTAGCGGACTACGAGCAGTACTTC